These 18 T cell receptor beta chains came from one sample sequenced in a study of OX40 agonist ivuxolimab in advanced cancers. Clones were sequenced by immunoSEQ multiplex PCR, and TCRdb holds only the in-frame ones, with some missing. The sample comprises about 18,000 clones, 70% to 90% of which are singletons, and over 50% rests with the top ten. The sample was CD4+ or CD8+ T cells sorted from blood, taken in a trial of the OX40 agonist ivuxolimab. The receptors were gathered from an adult with an advanced solid tumor such as melanoma, head and neck, liver or kidney cancer.

This chain joins TRBV11-1 and TRBJ2-7; 7 nucleotides agree with TRBD2. There are 15 residues in the CDR3. Losses at the gene ends were 1 base for V and 3 bases for J; bases not matched to a gene: 6. Germline loops: CDR1 SGHAT, CDR2 FQDESV (reference sequence). The CDR3 protein is CASSLERRGVYEQYF. The CDR3, as DNA: TGTGCCAGCAGCTTAGAGCGTCGGGGGGTCTACGAGCAGTACTTC. Complete variable domain (other parts from reference TRBV11-1 and TRBJ2-7): EAEVAQSPRYKITEKSQAVAFWCDPISGHATLYWYRQILGQGPELLVQFQDESVVDDSQLPKDRFSAERLKGVDSTLKIQPAELGDSAMYLCASSLERRGVYEQYFGPGTRLTVT.

On this clone itself: An end of the junction differs from the germline gene, which may be a read error. This chain links TRBV19 with TRBJ2-6, with TRBD2 as a possible D gene (5 bases). Germline CDR1 reads LNHDA; CDR2 reads SQIVND (reference sequence). The CDR3 covers 11 residues. This chain's CDR3 is CASSIGRLISF. As DNA, the CDR3 is TGTGCCAGTAGTATTGGGAGACTTATATCTTTC.

The chain uses TRBV19 and TRBJ1-2; D call uncertain. Germline V gene lookup returns CDR1 LNHDA and CDR2 SQIVND (reference sequence). The V end was cut by 3 bases, the J end by 4 bases, with 12 bases between. The CDR3 has 14 amino acids. The CDR3 region is CASSMNGGFYGYTF. For the CDR3, the DNA is TGTGCCAGTAGTATGAATGGCGGGTTCTATGGCTACACCTTC.

This clone has more than one count but fewer than ten. The junction departs from the called germline gene at one end, perhaps through a read error. The chain recombines TRBV6-1 with TRBJ1-1; 11 bases are a match to TRBD1. CDR3 size: 14 residues. The V gene's germline CDR1 is MNHNS and CDR2 SASEGT. The CDR3 nucleotides read TGTGCCAGCAGGGAAGGACAGGGGGCATCTGAAGCTTTCTTT. Its protein product is CASREGQGASEAFF.

The chain uses TRBV10-3 and TRBJ1-5, with D possibly being TRBD1 (5 bases). V shed 2 bases and J shed 6 bases, with 11 bases lying between them. From germline, CDR1 is ENHRY and CDR2 SYGVKD. The CDR3 covers 14 residues. CDR3 nucleotide sequence: TGTGCCATCAGTGAGATGGGGCAAACTCAGCCCCAGCATTTT. Amino acid sequence: CAISEMGQTQPQHF.

The genes are TRBV27 and TRBJ2-2; 8 bases fit TRBD2. The CDR3 totals 14 residues. The V gene end was trimmed by 4 bases and the J gene end by 5 bases; junction bases not matched to a gene: 3. Germline CDR1 MNHEY, CDR2 SMNVEV (reference sequence). The CDR3 DNA follows: TGTGCCAGCAGTTGGGGACTAGATACCGGGGAGCTGTTTTTT. As protein: CASSWGLDTGELFF.

The rearrangement links TRBV6-5 to TRBJ2-1; D is perhaps TRBD2 (6 bases). V was trimmed by 8 bases and J by 4 bases, leaving 9 bases between them. This CDR3 comprises 12 residues. Germline V gene lookup returns CDR1 MNHEY and CDR2 SVGAGI. Written as DNA, the CDR3 is TGTGCCAGCGGCGCGGGATACAATGAGCAGTTCTTC. Encoded protein: CASGAGYNEQFF.

The V and J genes are TRBV6-5 and TRBJ1-1; D ambiguous. The germline V and J ends were trimmed by 2 bases and 3 bases, with 7 bases remaining between them. Germline loops: CDR1 MNHEY, CDR2 SVGAGI. The CDR3 is 13 amino acids. The CDR3 sequence: CASSYGRDTEAFF. Here the CDR3 DNA reads TGTGCCAGCAGTTACGGGAGGGACACTGAAGCTTTCTTT.

In this sample, this clone turned up once. The genes are TRBV5-6 and TRBJ2-5; 14 nucleotides line up with TRBD2. The CDR3 loop spans 15 amino acids. Trimming took 3 bases from V and 4 from J; bases not matched to a gene: 2. Germline values: CDR1 SGHDT, CDR2 YYEEEE. The CDR3 nucleotides are TGTGCCAGCAGCTGGGGACTAGCGGGAGCAGAGACCCAGTACTTC. It translates to CASSWGLAGAETQYF.

The rearrangement uses TRBV7-9 and TRBJ2-5; 7 nucleotides align to TRBD1. Trimming at V came to 5 bases and at J to 1 base, leaving 1 base not matched to a gene. This CDR3 is built from 13 residues. CDR1 is SEHNR, CDR2 FQNEAQ, per germline (reference sequence). The CDR3 loop reads CASSRDSQETQYF. The CDR3 region has the DNA TGTGCCAGCAGCCGGGACAGCCAAGAGACCCAGTACTTC.

V usage is TRBV2 and J usage is TRBJ2-5; tentatively, D is TRBD2 (6 bases). The CDR3 totals 14 residues. In germline, CDR1 is SNHLY, CDR2 FYNNEI. The V end lost 3 bases, the J end lost 5 bases, and 13 bases lay between the germline ends. The CDR3 nucleotides are TGTGCCAGCAGTGATGTCTTAAGCGGGGAGACCCAGTACTTC. Encoded protein: CASSDVLSGETQYF.

In its sample, this clone was seen a few times. The chain links TRBV18 to TRBJ2-7; 8 bases line up with TRBD2. This CDR3 is 15 amino acids long. The germline V gene has CDR1 KGHSH and CDR2 LQKENI. The V and J ends lost 0 bases and 3 bases, in that order; junction bases with no gene match: 4. The DNA of the CDR3 is TGTGCCAGCTCACCACCGTCTAGCGGGTTCTACGAGCAGTACTTC. This encodes CASSPPSSGFYEQYF.

The V call is TRBV4-1, the J call TRBJ2-2; D is unclear. This CDR3 has 13 amino acids. V was trimmed by 3 bases and J by 2 bases, leaving 4 bases between them. From germline, CDR1 is MGHRA and CDR2 YSYEKL. The chain's CDR3 is CASSHLNTGELFF. CDR3 bases: TGCGCCAGCAGCCACCTTAACACCGGGGAGCTGTTTTTT.

This clone was counted only a few times. The rearrangement joins TRBV11-2 to TRBJ2-7; unclear D gene. The CDR3 spans 13 residues. Trimming took off 4 bases at V and 2 bases at J, with 9 bases between the two ends. Germline V CDR1 and CDR2: SGHAT, FQNNGV. The DNA of the CDR3 is TGTGCCAGCAGCTCTAGGTTTACCTACGAGCAGTACTTC. Translation: CASSSRFTYEQYF.

The V gene is TRBV7-2, the J gene TRBJ2-2, with TRBD2 matching 7 bases. The CDR3 sequence is 17 residues long. V lost 5 bases, J lost 7 bases, and 16 bases stayed unmatched. CDR1 is SGHTA and CDR2 is FQGNSA in the germline V gene. The CDR3 spells CASSPEYVAGENGELFF. CDR3 sequence (DNA): TGTGCCAGCAGCCCGGAGTACGTGGCGGGAGAAAACGGGGAGCTGTTTTTT.

The CDR3 reads CASSFGQSDDNEQFF. CDR3 nucleotides: TGCGCCAGCAGCTTCGGTCAGTCCGACGACAATGAGCAGTTCTTC. This rearrangement joins TRBV4-3 to TRBJ2-1; D gene ambiguous. Germline CDR1 reads LGHNA; CDR2 reads YSLEER. The length of the CDR3 is 15 residues. V lost 5 bases and J lost 5, with 16 bases in between.

The chain joins TRBV21-1 to TRBJ1-3; the table's D call TRBD1 went unverified against the DNA. TRBV21-1 is an annotated pseudogene. This CDR3 spans 17 amino acids. The CDR3 nucleotides read TGTGCCAGCAGCATCCGGGACAGGGTGGTCTTTGGAAACACCATATATTTT. Protein: CASSIRDRVVFGNTIYF.

The chain combines TRBV7-8 with TRBJ2-1; D may be TRBD2 (5 bases). The CDR3 consists of 17 residues. V dropped 5 bases and J dropped 2 bases, with 19 bases sitting between them. Germline CDR1 reads SGHVS; CDR2 reads FQNEAQ. CDR3 region: CASSPVFAGNTYNEQFF. The CDR3 nucleotides read TGTGCCAGCAGCCCCGTTTTCGCGGGCAACACCTACAATGAGCAGTTCTTC.